The 16 T cell receptor beta chains presented below share a single source sample, sequenced in a study of blood T cell repertoires in COVID-19. Only in-frame clones appear in the TCRdb table, and some are missing; sequencing was by immunoSEQ multiplex PCR. Of around 280,000 clones in the sample, 70% to 90% were seen once. Specimen: peripheral blood. The source of these receptors is a woman aged 25 to 39 who had recovered from COVID-19.

The V gene is TRBV2, the J gene TRBJ2-6; 10 bases map to TRBD1. Germline CDR1 and CDR2: SNHLY and FYNNEI. This CDR3 region has 18 residues. Trimming at V came to 4 bases and at J to 0 bases, leaving 6 bases not matched to a gene. CDR3 nucleotide sequence: TGTGCCAGCAGTGGCCGGACAGGGGGAAGCTCTGGGGCCAACGTCCTGACTTTC. It encodes CASSGRTGGSSGANVLTF. Supplemented by reference TRBV2 and TRBJ2-6, the full variable domain reads EPEVTQTPSHQVTQMGQEVILRCVPISNHLYFYWYRQILGQKVEFLVSFYNNEISEKSEIFDDQFSVERPDGSNFTLKIRSTKLEDSAMYFCASSGRTGGSSGANVLTFGAGSRLTVL.

Comments on this clone: A junction end diverges from the germline sequence, so it may reflect a read error. The genes are TRBV7-9 and TRBJ1-2, with TRBD1 as a possible D gene (6 bases). This CDR3 comprises 15 residues. Germline-derived CDR1 and CDR2 are SEHNR and FQNEAQ (reference sequence). CDR3 nucleotide sequence: TGTGCCAGCAGCTACCTTAGCGGGGACAAGCAACCTCCCTTATTC. The encoded protein is CASSYLSGDKQPPLF.

This clone was seen only a few times. The chain joins TRBV30 to TRBJ2-5; 13 nucleotides line up with TRBD2. The CDR3 is 13 residues long. Germline trimming cut 2 bases from V and 11 bases from J; bases unmatched to any gene: 5. Germline V gives CDR1 GTSNPN, CDR2 SVGIG (reference sequence). CDR3 sequence reads: CAWSRLAGGQQYF. As DNA, the CDR3 is TGTGCCTGGAGTCGACTAGCGGGGGGCCAACAGTACTTC.

This clone was recorded once. This chain uses TRBV5-4 with TRBJ2-5; 11 nucleotides line up with TRBD1. Germline loops: CDR1 SGHNT, CDR2 YYREEE (reference sequence). Losses at the gene ends were 5 bases for V and 5 bases for J; bases not matched to a gene: 5. CDR3 size: 14 residues. CDR3 DNA sequence: TGTGCCAGCAGGCCCGGGACAGGGGGGGAGACCCAGTACTTC. Encoded protein: CASRPGTGGETQYF.

This chain connects TRBV4-3 to TRBJ2-3, with D possibly being TRBD2 (6 bases). V dropped 1 base and J dropped 6 bases, with 8 bases sitting between them. From germline, CDR1 is LGHNA and CDR2 YSLEER. The CDR3 has 13 residues. Here the CDR3 reads CASSQVGTDTQYF. In DNA form, the CDR3 reads TGCGCCAGCAGCCAAGTAGGGACTGATACGCAGTATTTT.

The chain has TRBV6-6 and TRBJ2-5, with 9 bases aligning to TRBD2. The CDR3 covers 13 residues. Per the germline V gene, CDR1 is MNHNY and CDR2 is SVGAGI (reference sequence). The V and J ends lost 6 bases and 7 bases, in that order; junction bases with no gene match: 6. This CDR3 is CASSLRREGTQYF. CDR3 sequence (DNA): TGTGCCAGCAGCCTACGGCGGGAGGGGACCCAGTACTTC.

The chain joins TRBV5-4 to TRBJ2-7, with a possible D match to TRBD2 (7 bases). The length of the CDR3 is 14 residues. With 4 bases removed from V and 0 bases from J, the gap between germline ends came to 11 bases. In germline, CDR1 is SGHNT, CDR2 YYREEE (reference sequence). CDR3 coding DNA: TGTGCCAGCAGCGGGGGCGGGAGCTCCTACGAGCAGTACTTC. It codes for CASSGGGSSYEQYF. Variable domain in full (rest from reference TRBV5-4 and TRBJ2-7): ETGVTQSPTHLIKTRGQQVTLRCSSQSGHNTVSWYQQALGQGPQFIFQYYREEENGRGNFPPRFSGLQFPNYSSELNVNALELDDSALYLCASSGGGSSYEQYFGPGTRLTVT.

V gene TRBV14 combines with J gene TRBJ1-2; D is undetermined. V was shortened by 3 bases and J by 0 bases, with 8 bases between the two germline ends. This CDR3 is built from 14 residues. The germline V gene has CDR1 SGHDN and CDR2 FVKESK. The DNA of the CDR3 is TGTGCCAGCAGCCAGAATCCTACTAACTATGGCTACACCTTC. It codes for CASSQNPTNYGYTF. The full variable domain, in which reference TRBV14 and TRBJ1-2 provide the parts outside the CDR3, is EAGVTQFPSHSVIEKGQTVTLRCDPISGHDNLYWYRRVMGKEIKFLLHFVKESKQDESGMPNNRFLAERTGGTYSTLKVQPAELEDSGVYFCASSQNPTNYGYTFGSGTRLTVV.

The V call is TRBV6-5, the J call TRBJ1-1; 8 positions match TRBD1. The CDR3 sequence is 16 residues long. V lost 2 bases and J lost 1; bases outside the gene matches: 6. The germline CDR1 and CDR2 sequences are MNHEY and SVGAGI. CDR3 nucleotide sequence: TGTGCCAGCAGTTACGCATTACAGGGGGGGAACACTGAAGCTTTCTTT. Protein product: CASSYALQGGNTEAFF.

The chain joins TRBV10-3 to TRBJ2-1, with D perhaps matching TRBD1 (6 bases). The length of the CDR3 is 12 residues. Germline CDR1 and CDR2: ENHRY and SYGVKD. V dropped 10 bases and J dropped 7 bases, with 14 bases sitting between them. Here the CDR3 reads CATSGAGNEQFF. CDR3 sequence (DNA): TGTGCCACCTCAGGGGCTGGGAATGAGCAGTTCTTC.

V gene TRBV27 combines with J gene TRBJ2-1; D is undetermined. Trimming took 2 bases from V and 3 from J, leaving 11 bases between them. The length of the CDR3 is 15 residues. CDR1 MNHEY and CDR2 SMNVEV come from the germline V gene (reference sequence). This CDR3 is CASSLVPSLYNEQFF. In DNA, the CDR3 is TGTGCCAGCAGTTTAGTCCCCTCACTCTACAATGAGCAGTTCTTC.

The rearrangement joins TRBV24-1 to TRBJ2-3, with unresolved D. Per germline, CDR1 KGHDR and CDR2 SFDVKD. CDR3 length equals 14 residues. Between the trimmed V and J ends, which lost 4 bases and 3 bases, there was a span of 10 bases. CDR3 sequence (DNA): TGTGCCACCAGTGACATCGCGATAACAGATACGCAGTATTTT. This encodes CATSDIAITDTQYF.

The chain couples TRBV5-4 to TRBJ2-3; 8 nucleotides match TRBD2. CDR3 length: 14 residues. CDR1 SGHNT and CDR2 YYREEE come from the germline V gene (reference sequence). V was pared by 4 bases and J by 2 bases, with 3 bases of the junction left unmatched. The DNA for the CDR3 is TGTGCCAGCAGCGCCGGGGGGGCCACAGATACGCAGTATTTT. It is translated as CASSAGGATDTQYF.

The chain carries TRBV19 and TRBJ1-1; no firm D call. CDR1 LNHDA and CDR2 SQIVND come from the germline V gene (reference sequence). This CDR3 contains 13 residues. For the CDR3, the DNA is TGTGCAGTTCGGAGGGTCCGGAACACTGAAGCTTTCTTT. Amino acid sequence: CAVRRVRNTEAFF.

DNA of the CDR3: TGTGCCAGCAGCTTAACCACAGGGGCAGGGGAAAAACTGTTTTTT. Protein: CASSLTTGAGEKLFF. This chain connects TRBV7-9 to TRBJ1-4, with 7 positions matching TRBD1. This CDR3 has 15 residues. The V and J ends lost 2 bases and 8 bases, in that order; junction bases with no gene match: 8. CDR1 and CDR2 from the germline V gene are SEHNR and FQNEAQ (reference sequence).

The chain recombines TRBV30 with TRBJ2-7; 7 nucleotides align to TRBD1. The V gene's germline CDR1 is GTSNPN and CDR2 SVGIG (reference sequence). CDR3 size: 13 residues. V trimming: 8 bases; J trimming: 0 bases; junction bases outside the gene matches: 7. CDR3 amino acids: CAGRDRPSYEQYF. CDR3 in DNA: TGTGCCGGCCGGGACAGACCCTCCTACGAGCAGTACTTC. The whole variable domain, remainder taken from reference TRBV30 and TRBJ2-7, is SQTIHQWPATLVQPVGSPLSLECTVEGTSNPNLYWYRQAAGRGLQLLFYSVGIGQISSEVPQNLSASRPQDRQFILSSKKLLLSDSGFYLCAGRDRPSYEQYFGPGTRLTVT.